Below are 20 T cell receptor beta chains sequenced from a single sample in a study of beta chain features in type 1 diabetes. The sequenced template was cDNA made from the entire isolated RNA. Clones were read by immunoSEQ multiplex PCR, and TCRdb kept only the in-frame ones, dropping some. Of about 340,000 clones in the sample, under 8.5% were seen once. What was sequenced was central memory CD4+ T cells from blood. The receptors stem from a woman between 18 and 29 years old in good health.

A note on this clone: Other nucleotide sequences from this sample produce the same CDR3. The V and J genes are TRBV28 and TRBJ1-5; TRBD1 agrees at 9 bases. J lost 4 bases, V lost 6 bases, and 7 bases had no gene match. CDR1 and CDR2 (germline): MDHEN, SYDVKM. CDR3 size: 15 residues. CDR3 region: CASRKTGGDNQPQHF. The CDR3 DNA is TGTGCCAGCAGAAAGACAGGGGGGGATAATCAGCCCCAGCATTTT.

The CDR3: CASREQGGNNEKLFF. CDR3 sequence (DNA): TGTGCCAGCAGGGAACAGGGTGGTAATAATGAAAAACTGTTTTTT. The rearrangement joins TRBV7-9 to TRBJ1-4; perhaps TRBD1 as D (6 bases). From germline, CDR1 is SEHNR and CDR2 FQNEAQ (reference sequence). This CDR3 comprises 15 residues. Trimming took 6 bases from V and 4 from J, leaving 15 bases between them.

This clone was counted between two and nine times. In DNA form, the CDR3 reads TGTGCCAGCAGCTTCGGACACAACACAGATACGCAGTATTTT. This sequence encodes CASSFGHNTDTQYF. The chain is built from TRBV7-3 and TRBJ2-3; maybe TRBD1 (5 bases). Trimming stripped 3 bases from V and 2 bases from J, with 9 bases between. The germline V gene encodes CDR1 SGHTA and CDR2 FQGTGA. The CDR3 extends over 14 amino acids.

This clone occurred a few times. The gene calls are TRBV7-3 and TRBJ2-1; 7 nucleotides align to TRBD2. The CDR3 is 15 amino acids. Germline CDR1 reads SGHTA; CDR2 reads FQGTGA. V shed 4 bases and J 1 base; nucleotides not matched to a gene: 4. This CDR3 reads CASSSSGVSYNEQFF. CDR3 DNA: TGTGCCAGCAGCTCTAGCGGAGTTTCCTACAATGAGCAGTTCTTC. Full variable domain (rest looked up from reference TRBV7-3 and TRBJ2-1): GAGVSQTPSNKVTEKGKYVELRCDPISGHTALYWYRQSLGQGPEFLIYFQGTGAADDSGLPNDRFFAVRPEGSVSTLKIQRTERGDSAVYLCASSSSGVSYNEQFFGPGTRLTVL.

This clone was observed a handful of times. V usage is TRBV21-1 and J usage is TRBJ2-7. TRBV21-1 is a documented pseudogene. The CDR3 has 11 amino acids. DNA for the CDR3: TGTGCCAGCAGCATTAACCCCGAGCAGTACTTC. It is translated as CASSINPEQYF.

The chain recombines TRBV27 with TRBJ2-5; D gene uncertain. There are 13 residues in the CDR3. In germline, CDR1 is MNHEY, CDR2 SMNVEV (reference sequence). Trimming took 3 bases from V and 5 from J, leaving 10 bases between them. The CDR3: CASSFRRLETQYF. The CDR3 nucleotides read TGTGCCAGCAGTTTCAGGCGATTGGAGACCCAGTACTTC.

In regard to this clone: A much larger clone lies a single base off, so this may be a read error. Other DNA sequences within the sample encode an identical CDR3. The J gene is TRBJ2-7, the V gene TRBV7-9, with 9 bases aligning to TRBD1. Germline-derived CDR1 and CDR2 are SEHNR and FQNEAQ (reference sequence). The CDR3 runs 16 residues. The CDR3 DNA follows: TGTGCCAGCAGCTCTAACCCGGGACAGGGAACCTACGAACAGTACTTC. It specifies CASSSNPGQGTYEQYF.

This clone was found a few times. This same CDR3 is encoded by further DNA sequences in the sample. The J gene is TRBJ2-3, the V gene TRBV7-2, with a possible D match to TRBD2 (6 bases). The CDR3 runs 14 residues. V was clipped by 4 bases and J by 3 bases, with 11 bases between them. The germline CDR1 and CDR2 sequences are SGHTA and FQGNSA. In nucleotides, the CDR3 is TGTGCCAGCAGCTCCCGGGGGAGGACAGATACGCAGTATTTT. It yields the protein CASSSRGRTDTQYF.

This clone was seen a handful of times. The chain joins TRBV5-4 to TRBJ2-7; D call uncertain. Germline CDR1 is SGHNT and CDR2 is YYREEE (reference sequence). The germline V and J ends were trimmed by 4 bases and 4 bases, with 6 bases remaining between them. The CDR3 extends over 11 amino acids. The CDR3 here is CASSKDYEQYF. CDR3 DNA sequence: TGTGCCAGCAGCAAGGATTACGAGCAGTACTTC.

The table lists this clone with a few counts. The V and J genes are TRBV4-2 and TRBJ2-7; D is unresolved. Germline loops: CDR1 LGHNA, CDR2 YNFKEQ. There are 15 residues in the CDR3. V lost 1 base and J 3 bases, leaving 13 bases between the germline ends. The CDR3 spells CASSQGESANYEQYF. CDR3 bases: TGTGCCAGCAGCCAAGGGGAAAGCGCCAACTACGAGCAGTACTTC.

The chain uses TRBV7-8 and TRBJ2-5, with TRBD1 identical over 11 bases. Germline values: CDR1 SGHVS, CDR2 FQNEAQ. The CDR3 is made up of 16 amino acids. V lost 1 base to trimming and J lost 6 bases; unmatched junction nucleotides: 7. The CDR3: CASSLDRDRGVQTQYF. CDR3 in DNA: TGTGCCAGCAGCTTAGACCGGGACAGGGGGGTCCAGACCCAGTACTTC.

This clone was counted a few times. The chain uses TRBV15 and TRBJ1-2, with a tentative D call TRBD1 (5 bases). V lost 4 bases and J lost 7, with 10 bases in between. Germline values: CDR1 LNHNV, CDR2 YYDKDF (reference sequence). The CDR3 extends over 12 amino acids. CDR3 DNA sequence: TGTGCCACCAGCACCTCAGGGTTTGGCTACACCTTC. It specifies CATSTSGFGYTF.

In its sample, this clone was seen a few times. CDR3 DNA sequence: TGTGCCAGCAACCGGGACAGGGACATCGAACCCCAGCATTTT. Protein sequence: CASNRDRDIEPQHF. V usage is TRBV2 and J usage is TRBJ1-5; 9 bases map to TRBD1. V was clipped by 7 bases and J by 10 bases; unmatched bases: 11. This CDR3 has 14 residues. CDR1 and CDR2 from the germline V gene are SNHLY and FYNNEI.

V is TRBV7-2 and J is TRBJ2-7; D gene uncertain. The CDR3 is 14 residues long. V lost 6 bases to trimming and J lost 2 bases, with 14 bases between them. Per germline, CDR1 SGHTA and CDR2 FQGNSA. CDR3 sequence: CASSGSASTYEQYF. The CDR3, as DNA: TGTGCCAGCAGTGGATCAGCTTCTACCTACGAGCAGTACTTC. The complete variable domain, with remaining parts taken from reference TRBV7-2 and TRBJ2-7, reads GAGVSQSPSNKVTEKGKDVELRCDPISGHTALYWYRQSLGQGLEFLIYFQGNSAPDKSGLPSDRFSAERTGGSVSTLTIQRTQQEDSAVYLCASSGSASTYEQYFGPGTRLTVT.

This clone showed up many times. V usage is TRBV5-6 and J usage is TRBJ2-3; 7 nucleotides agree with TRBD2. Per germline, CDR1 SGHDT and CDR2 YYEEEE. J lost 4 bases, V lost 4 bases, and 12 bases had no gene match. This CDR3 comprises 16 residues. CDR3 amino acids: CASSPHGLRESDTQYF. Written as DNA, the CDR3 is TGTGCCAGCAGCCCCCACGGGTTGCGGGAGTCAGATACGCAGTATTTT.

This clone was seen only a few times. The chain recombines TRBV28 with TRBJ2-7; the D is unclear. The CDR3 is made up of 14 amino acids. From germline, CDR1 is MDHEN and CDR2 SYDVKM. Between the trimmed V and J ends, which lost 6 bases and 2 bases, there was a span of 14 bases. CDR3 sequence (DNA): TGTGCCAGCAGACCTGCAGGAGCAGCCTACGAGCAGTACTTC. Amino acids: CASRPAGAAYEQYF.

The chain combines TRBV4-3 with TRBJ1-4; unclear D gene. The germline gives CDR1 LGHNA, CDR2 YSLEER. The CDR3 totals 15 residues. V was cut by 0 bases and J by 6 bases, with 11 bases left in between. CDR3 amino acids: CASSQDLQWDEKLFF. The CDR3 coding sequence is TGCGCCAGCAGCCAAGATTTACAGTGGGATGAAAAACTGTTTTTT.

This clone turned up a few times. V is TRBV4-2 and J is TRBJ2-7; maybe TRBD2 (6 bases). The CDR3 runs to 14 residues. In germline, CDR1 is LGHNA, CDR2 YNFKEQ. V shed 2 bases and J shed 6 bases, with 14 bases lying between them. The CDR3 sequence: CASSQREAGGEQYF. The DNA for the CDR3 is TGTGCCAGCAGCCAAAGGGAGGCCGGAGGCGAGCAGTACTTC.

V and J are TRBV5-4 and TRBJ2-2; 7 bases are a match to TRBD1. The CDR3 loop spans 15 amino acids. The V gene end was trimmed by 1 base and the J gene end by 6 bases; junction bases not matched to a gene: 6. Germline CDR1 SGHNT, CDR2 YYREEE (reference sequence). This CDR3 reads CASSLSTGVAGELFF. The CDR3 DNA reads TGTGCCAGCAGCTTGTCAACAGGGGTGGCCGGGGAGCTGTTTTTT.

This clone was recorded a few times. V and J are TRBV15 and TRBJ2-1, with 10 nucleotides matching TRBD2. The germline CDR1 and CDR2 sequences are LNHNV and YYDKDF (reference sequence). The junction had 12 bases not matched to a gene; V was cut back by 3 bases and J by 4 bases. The CDR3 covers 18 residues. CDR3 sequence: CATSRAVGTSASYNEQFF. As DNA, the CDR3 is TGTGCCACCAGCAGGGCGGTTGGGACTAGCGCGAGTTACAATGAGCAGTTCTTC. The variable domain in full, with the rest retrieved from reference TRBV15 and TRBJ2-1, is DAMVIQNPRYQVTQFGKPVTLSCSQTLNHNVMYWYQQKSSQAPKLLFHYYDKDFNNEADTPDNFQSRRPNTSFCFLDIRSPGLGDTAMYLCATSRAVGTSASYNEQFFGPGTRLTVL.